Presented here are 15 T cell receptor beta chains from one specimen sequenced in a study of T cell changes during pregnancy in multiple sclerosis (dated by TCRdb to about 2019). Preparation of the library involved the immunoSEQ multiplex PCR assay. TCRdb's version of the immuneACCESS table is confined to in-frame rearrangements and falls short of the full clone set. An unresolved V gene accounts for under half of the shortfall where checked; the remainder is of unknown origin. A total of under 65,000 clones appear in this sample, 92% of them only once. The top ten clones comprise 0.5% of the sample. Source: CD4+ T cells from peripheral blood mononuclear cells, taken in the third trimester of pregnancy. The origin of the receptors is a female donor with multiple sclerosis, enrolled in a pregnancy study.

Note on this clone: The junction does not match germline at one end; this may be a read error. The chain uses TRBV7-7 and TRBJ2-5; TRBD1 agrees at 12 bases. This CDR3 has 15 amino acids. CDR1 and CDR2 (germline): SSHAT, FNYEAQ (reference sequence). The CDR3, as DNA: TGTGCTAGCAGCTTAGCGGGACAGGGGGCTAAGACCCAGTACTTC. The encoded protein is CASSLAGQGAKTQYF.

The rearrangement joins TRBV13 to TRBJ1-2; 8 bases agree with TRBD1. V lost 5 bases, J lost 2 bases, and 7 bases stayed unmatched. Germline CDR1 and CDR2: PRHDT and FYEKMQ (reference sequence). CDR3 size: 15 residues. CDR3 protein: CASSSRTGKNYGYTF. In DNA form, the CDR3 reads TGTGCCAGCAGCAGCAGGACAGGGAAGAACTATGGCTACACCTTC.

Here the CDR3 DNA reads TGTGCCAGCAGCCAGCGGGGGGATCTTTATTCACCCCTCCACTTT. Its translation is CASSQRGDLYSPLHF. This chain joins TRBV27 and TRBJ1-6; possible D gene TRBD1, 5 bases. Deletions cut 6 bases from V and 8 bases from J, with 17 bases between. The CDR3 extends over 15 amino acids. The germline CDR1 and CDR2 sequences are MNHEY and SMNVEV (reference sequence).

V gene TRBV7-8 combines with J gene TRBJ1-5, with 7 bases that match TRBD1. The germline V gene encodes CDR1 SGHVS and CDR2 FQNEAQ. CDR3 length: 17 residues. Unmatched junction bases numbered 10, after V lost 5 bases and J lost 0 bases. CDR3 in amino acids: CASSGIRRQGSNQPQHF. The CDR3 nucleotides read TGTGCCAGCAGCGGAATCCGTAGACAGGGTAGCAATCAGCCCCAGCATTTT.

The chain employs TRBV2 and TRBJ2-5; 10 bases are shared with TRBD1. Trimming took 6 bases from V and 5 from J; bases not matched to a gene: 9. Germline assignment: CDR1 SNHLY and CDR2 FYNNEI. The CDR3 sequence is 15 residues long. For the CDR3, the DNA is TGTGCCAGCAGGGGATCGACAGGGGGCGGCGAGACCCAGTACTTC. Encoded protein: CASRGSTGGGETQYF.

This sequence joins TRBV19 and TRBJ1-2; no firm D call. This CDR3 region has 15 residues. V was trimmed by 3 bases and J by 2 bases, leaving 13 bases between them. Germline loops: CDR1 LNHDA, CDR2 SQIVND (reference sequence). In DNA, the CDR3 is TGTGCCAGTAGTATCGGGGTCAGCCAGAACTATGGCTACACCTTC. This codes for CASSIGVSQNYGYTF.

This clone was picked up one time. This chain uses TRBV20-1 with TRBJ2-3; D gene ambiguous. Germline V gives CDR1 DFQATT, CDR2 SNEGSKA (reference sequence). Deletions cut 4 bases from V and 8 bases from J, with 10 bases between. There are 11 residues in the CDR3. The DNA of the CDR3 is TGCAGTGCTACCCTTAGTAGTACGCAGTATTTT. It yields the protein CSATLSSTQYF.

The chain has TRBV7-9 and TRBJ1-1; no clear D gene. The CDR3 runs 11 residues. CDR1 is SEHNR and CDR2 is FQNEAQ in the germline V gene (reference sequence). The germline V and J ends were trimmed by 8 bases and 3 bases, with 7 bases remaining between them. CDR3 sequence: CASRRDTEAFF. The CDR3 DNA follows: TGTGCCAGCCGCCGGGACACTGAAGCTTTCTTT.

The chain couples TRBV5-1 to TRBJ1-6; D uncertain. This CDR3 comprises 15 residues. The germline gives CDR1 SGHRS, CDR2 YFSETQ. Trimming removed 5 bases at V and 8 bases at J, with 17 bases between. The CDR3 nucleotides are TGCGCCAGCAGTTGGGGAGGGTCTAGGGATTCACCCCTCCACTTT. It encodes CASSWGGSRDSPLHF. Supplemented by reference TRBV5-1 and TRBJ1-6, the full variable domain reads KAGVTQTPRYLIKTRGQQVTLSCSPISGHRSVSWYQQTPGQGLQFLFEYFSETQRNKGNFPGRFSGRQFSNSRSEMNVSTLELGDSALYLCASSWGGSRDSPLHFGNGTRLTVT.

The V gene is TRBV7-9, the J gene TRBJ2-7, with D possibly being TRBD1 (6 bases). The V gene lost 5 bases and the J gene lost 3 bases, with 8 bases spanning the gap. The CDR3 runs 12 residues. Germline assignment: CDR1 SEHNR and CDR2 FQNEAQ (reference sequence). CDR3: CASSQGSYEQYF. As DNA, the CDR3 is TGTGCCAGCAGCCAGGGGAGCTACGAGCAGTACTTC.

The rearrangement links TRBV20-1 to TRBJ2-7; D gene ambiguous. This CDR3 is built from 11 residues. CDR1 and CDR2 (germline): DFQATT, SNEGSKA (reference sequence). The germline V and J ends were trimmed by 6 bases and 5 bases, with 11 bases remaining between them. The chain's CDR3 is CSASLVHEQYF. CDR3 coding DNA: TGCAGTGCCAGTCTGGTCCACGAGCAGTACTTC.

The chain has TRBV19 and TRBJ1-2; no clear D gene. The CDR3 spans 13 residues. V dropped 2 bases and J dropped 7 bases, with 11 bases sitting between them. Germline V gene data show CDR1 as LNHDA and CDR2 as SQIVND (reference sequence). CDR3 loop: CASSIYGLGGYTF. In DNA, the CDR3 is TGTGCCAGTAGTATATACGGACTGGGTGGCTACACCTTC.

This chain joins TRBV7-9 and TRBJ2-2, with TRBD1 matching over 7 bases. The CDR3 length is 15 residues. Germline V gives CDR1 SEHNR, CDR2 FQNEAQ (reference sequence). After removal of 3 bases from V and 3 bases from J, the junction contained 4 bases not matched to a gene. The CDR3 here is CASSLLTGDTGELFF. The CDR3 coding sequence is TGTGCCAGCAGCTTGCTAACAGGGGACACCGGGGAGCTGTTTTTT.

In its sample, this clone was seen once. The gene calls are TRBV18 and TRBJ2-1, with 10 positions matching TRBD1. This CDR3 has 16 amino acids. Germline CDR1 reads KGHSH; CDR2 reads LQKENI. J lost 10 bases, V lost 5 bases, and 14 bases had no gene match. CDR3 coding DNA: TGTGCCAGCTCATCGGGAGACAGGGGGCGCCGGGAAGAGCAGTTCTTC. This codes for CASSSGDRGRREEQFF.

This clone was detected only once. The rearrangement uses TRBV7-9 and TRBJ2-1; 8 bases are a match to TRBD2. In germline, CDR1 is SEHNR, CDR2 FQNEAQ (reference sequence). This CDR3 is 19 amino acids long. After removal of 5 bases from V and 3 bases from J, the junction contained 18 bases not matched to a gene. The CDR3 reads CASSPDDTNAGTSYNEQFF. The DNA for the CDR3 is TGTGCCAGCAGCCCCGACGATACAAACGCCGGGACTAGCTACAATGAGCAGTTCTTC.